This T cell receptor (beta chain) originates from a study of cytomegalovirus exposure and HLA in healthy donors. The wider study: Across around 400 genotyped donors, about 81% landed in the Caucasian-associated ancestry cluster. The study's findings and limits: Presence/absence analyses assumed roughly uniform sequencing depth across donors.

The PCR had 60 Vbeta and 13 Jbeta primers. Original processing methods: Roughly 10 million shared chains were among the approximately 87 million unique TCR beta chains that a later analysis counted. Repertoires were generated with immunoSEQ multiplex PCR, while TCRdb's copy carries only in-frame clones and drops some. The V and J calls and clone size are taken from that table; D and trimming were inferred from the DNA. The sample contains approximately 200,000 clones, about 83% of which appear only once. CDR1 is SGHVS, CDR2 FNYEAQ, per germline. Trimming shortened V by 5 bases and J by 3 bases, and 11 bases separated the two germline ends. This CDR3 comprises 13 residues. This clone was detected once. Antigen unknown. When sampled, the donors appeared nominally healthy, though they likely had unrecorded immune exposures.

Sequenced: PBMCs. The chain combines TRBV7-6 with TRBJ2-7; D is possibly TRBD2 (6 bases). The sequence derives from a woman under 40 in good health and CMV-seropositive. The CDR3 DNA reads TGTGCCAGCAGCCCACGGGAGAACTACGAGCAGTACTTC. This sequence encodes CASSPRENYEQYF.